Below are 22 T cell receptor beta chains sequenced from a single sample in a study of a mutant IDH1 vaccine in newly diagnosed glioma (dated by TCRdb to the early 2020s). Libraries were prepared through the immunoSEQ multiplex PCR assay. Entries here come from immuneACCESS through TCRdb and include only in-frame sequences with V and J called. Some clones fail to appear in such tables; in the studies checked, an unresolved V gene covers under half of the shortfall, and the cause of the remainder is unknown. This sample holds some 60,000 clones; about nine tenths were observed only once. The ten biggest clones cover about 4.6% of the sample. These TCRs' antigens remain unknown. The meaning of the sample's time point label: week 5, during vaccination. Every vaccine dose consisted of 300 ug of a 20-mer mutant IDH1 peptide in Montanide, administered subcutaneously together with topical imiquimod. The specimen was PBMCs, collected from a glioma patient whose treatment included an IDH1 peptide vaccine. Receptors were obtained from a woman aged 40-49 years with glioma.

V usage is TRBV15 and J usage is TRBJ1-1, with D perhaps matching TRBD1 (5 bases). V dropped 0 bases and J dropped 0 bases, with 11 bases sitting between them. The CDR3 loop spans 16 amino acids. The V gene's germline CDR1 is LNHNV and CDR2 YYDKDF (reference sequence). CDR3 sequence (DNA): TGTGCCACCAGCAGAGACCGGACACCACTGAACACTGAAGCTTTCTTT. Its protein product is CATSRDRTPLNTEAFF.

The count of this clone is one. The rearrangement joins TRBV7-8 to TRBJ1-6, with D possibly TRBD1 on 5 matching bases. Germline-derived CDR1 and CDR2 are SGHVS and FQNEAQ. This CDR3 comprises 14 residues. V lost 5 bases to trimming and J lost 10 bases, with 15 bases between them. The CDR3 protein is CASSRDQGASPLHF. Written as DNA, the CDR3 is TGTGCCAGCAGCCGGGACCAGGGCGCATCACCCCTCCACTTT. The complete variable domain, with remaining parts taken from reference TRBV7-8 and TRBJ1-6, reads GAGVSQSPRYKVAKRGQDVALRCDPISGHVSLFWYQQALGQGPEFLTYFQNEAQLDKSGLPSDRFFAERPEGSVSTLKIQRTQQEDSAVYLCASSRDQGASPLHFGNGTRLTVT.

The chain employs TRBV19 and TRBJ1-1; D might be TRBD1 (6 bases). This CDR3 comprises 12 residues. V was cut by 11 bases and J by 6 bases, with 16 bases left in between. CDR1 and CDR2 from the germline V gene are LNHDA and SQIVND (reference sequence). CDR3 in amino acids: CASGGGPPEAFF. The DNA for the CDR3 is TGTGCCTCTGGTGGGGGGCCACCTGAAGCTTTCTTT.

The V gene is TRBV19, the J gene TRBJ2-7, with D maybe TRBD1 (5 bases). This CDR3 has 15 residues. Trimming took off 3 bases at V and 0 bases at J, with 12 bases between the two ends. Germline CDR1 is LNHDA and CDR2 is SQIVND (reference sequence). The DNA of the CDR3 is TGTGCCAGTAGTATTGGGGCAGGGATCTCCTACGAGCAGTACTTC. It is translated as CASSIGAGISYEQYF.

V is TRBV6-5 and J is TRBJ1-4, with 8 bases identical to TRBD1. Germline V gene lookup returns CDR1 MNHEY and CDR2 SVGAGI. With V trimmed by 4 bases and J by 7 bases, 5 bases remained unmatched. The CDR3 length is 14 residues. The chain's CDR3 is CASSSRDRSEKLFF. The CDR3 DNA follows: TGTGCCAGCAGTTCCCGGGACAGGAGTGAAAAACTGTTTTTT.

The rearrangement uses TRBV20-1 and TRBJ2-5; perhaps D is TRBD1 or TRBD2 (5 bases each). The CDR3 extends over 11 amino acids. With 5 bases removed from V and 2 bases from J, the gap between germline ends came to 6 bases. Germline-derived CDR1 and CDR2 are DFQATT and SNEGSKA (reference sequence). Here the CDR3 DNA reads TGCAGTGCTTGGGGGCAAGAGACCCAGTACTTC. Residues: CSAWGQETQYF.

The chain recombines TRBV18 with TRBJ2-2; D is ambiguous. The germline gives CDR1 KGHSH, CDR2 LQKENI. The CDR3 is made up of 15 amino acids. Trimming cost V 4 bases and J 3 bases, with 12 bases left between them. CDR3 region: CASSLGRVDTGELFF. As DNA, the CDR3 is TGTGCCAGCTCACTCGGACGGGTCGACACCGGGGAGCTGTTTTTT.

The rearrangement uses TRBV19 and TRBJ2-5; 7 bases map to TRBD1. Germline CDR1 LNHDA, CDR2 SQIVND (reference sequence). The CDR3 covers 14 residues. With 7 bases clipped from V and 2 bases from J, the junction kept 7 bases outside the gene matches. For the CDR3, the DNA is TGTGCCAGTAATAGAGGGGGCCAGCAAGAGACCCAGTACTTC. Translated, it gives CASNRGGQQETQYF.

The chain is built from TRBV7-2 and TRBJ1-1; D is unresolved. Between the trimmed V and J ends, which lost 5 bases and 0 bases, there was a span of 13 bases. The CDR3 is 15 amino acids. Germline-derived CDR1 and CDR2 are SGHTA and FQGNSA. CDR3 protein: CASSRGLSLNTEAFF. The CDR3 bases are TGTGCCAGCAGCCGCGGGTTGAGCCTGAACACTGAAGCTTTCTTT.

The chain joins TRBV6-5 to TRBJ1-6; D call uncertain. Germline CDR1 and CDR2: MNHEY and SVGAGI. The CDR3 loop spans 15 amino acids. V was cut by 0 bases and J by 7 bases, with 10 bases left in between. The CDR3, as DNA: TGTGCCAGCAGTTACTCGAAGGGCTGGAATTCACCCCTCCACTTT. Encoded protein: CASSYSKGWNSPLHF.

Only one count was recorded for this clone. This chain joins TRBV27 and TRBJ2-7; TRBD1 aligns across 7 bases. This CDR3 contains 11 residues. V gave up 5 bases and J gave up 7 bases; unmatched junction bases: 2. Germline CDR1 is MNHEY and CDR2 is SMNVEV (reference sequence). The CDR3 DNA reads TGTGCCAGCAGTACAGGGGAGGAGCAGTACTTC. Translated: CASSTGEEQYF.

This chain links TRBV2 with TRBJ2-3; TRBD1 is a possible D gene (6 bases). V shed 1 base and J shed 2 bases, with 16 bases lying between them. Germline V gene sequence: CDR1 SNHLY, CDR2 FYNNEI. CDR3 length: 17 residues. CDR3 in amino acids: CASSEEGWGLDTDTQYF. In DNA, the CDR3 is TGTGCCAGCAGTGAAGAGGGCTGGGGGCTGGACACAGATACGCAGTATTTT.

The J gene is TRBJ1-1, the V gene TRBV5-5, with 7 bases that match TRBD1. The CDR3 sequence is 16 residues long. Germline V gene sequence: CDR1 SGHKS, CDR2 YYEKEE (reference sequence). Germline trimming cut 4 bases from V and 0 bases from J; bases unmatched to any gene: 9. Here the CDR3 reads CASSGATGRLNTEAFF. The CDR3 coding sequence is TGTGCCAGCAGCGGCGCGACAGGGAGACTGAACACTGAAGCTTTCTTT. Supplemented by reference TRBV5-5 and TRBJ1-1, the full variable domain reads DAGVTQSPTHLIKTRGQQVTLRCSPISGHKSVSWYQQVLGQGPQFIFQYYEKEERGRGNFPDRFSARQFPNYSSELNVNALLLGDSALYLCASSGATGRLNTEAFFGQGTRLTVV.

CDR3 nucleotides: TGCGCCAGCAGCTCGGGACAGGCTAGCTATGGCTACACCTTC. Translated, it gives CASSSGQASYGYTF. The chain joins TRBV5-1 to TRBJ1-2; 8 bases line up with TRBD1. V lost 3 bases and J lost 4; bases outside the gene matches: 5. The CDR3 consists of 14 residues. In germline, CDR1 is SGHRS, CDR2 YFSETQ.

The rearrangement uses TRBV4-3 and TRBJ1-6; 8 positions agree with TRBD1. The CDR3 length is 18 residues. The germline CDR1 and CDR2 sequences are LGHNA and YSLEER. With 0 bases clipped from V and 6 bases from J, the junction kept 10 bases outside the gene matches. Here the CDR3 DNA reads TGCGCCAGCAGCCAAGAAGGCAGGGGGCTCACCACTAATTCACCCCTCCACTTT. Translation: CASSQEGRGLTTNSPLHF.

The chain uses TRBV10-3 and TRBJ2-7; 11 nucleotides match TRBD2. V was clipped by 5 bases and J by 1 base; unmatched bases: 1. The CDR3 covers 14 residues. CDR1 is ENHRY, CDR2 SYGVKD, per germline. As DNA, the CDR3 is TGTGCCATCAGTCTAGCGGGAGGTTCCTACGAGCAGTACTTC. Translating it yields CAISLAGGSYEQYF.

The chain carries TRBV7-2 and TRBJ2-7, with 8 bases that match TRBD2. CDR1 and CDR2 from the germline V gene are SGHTA and FQGNSA. The CDR3 is made up of 14 amino acids. Germline trimming cut 8 bases from V and 0 bases from J; bases unmatched to any gene: 6. CDR3: CASHTGTSSYEQYF. The CDR3 DNA reads TGTGCCAGCCACACCGGGACTAGCTCCTACGAGCAGTACTTC.

This chain joins TRBV27 and TRBJ1-1, with D unclear. CDR3 size: 14 residues. V lost 3 bases to trimming and J lost 1 base, with 9 bases between them. Germline CDR1 and CDR2: MNHEY and SMNVEV (reference sequence). The CDR3 DNA follows: TGTGCCAGCAGTTTCTACGGCCAGAACACTGAAGCTTTCTTT. It is translated as CASSFYGQNTEAFF.

There are a few counts of this clone. Other DNA sequences in this specimen translate into the identical CDR3. The CDR3 bases are TGTGCCATCAGTGATCGGGACAGGGGTTATGGCTACACCTTC. Protein product: CAISDRDRGYGYTF. The chain links TRBV10-3 to TRBJ1-2; TRBD1 agrees at 10 bases. V dropped 3 bases and J dropped 5; count of bases not matched to a gene: 3. Looked up from germline, CDR1 is ENHRY and CDR2 is SYGVKD. The CDR3 runs to 14 residues.

The V call is TRBV21-1, the J call TRBJ2-7; the listed D gene, TRBD2, was not tested against the DNA. TRBV21-1 is an annotated pseudogene. There are 15 residues in the CDR3. The CDR3 nucleotides read TGTGCCAGCAGGACCGGACCGGGAAGCTCCTACGAGCAGTACTTC. This sequence encodes CASRTGPGSSYEQYF.

This chain connects TRBV2 to TRBJ1-2, with 9 bases that match TRBD1. Germline V gives CDR1 SNHLY, CDR2 FYNNEI. The V segment lost 6 bases and the J segment 1 base; nucleotides outside the gene matches: 9. The CDR3 consists of 16 residues. Here the CDR3 DNA reads TGTGCCAGCAGATTGACAGGGGGATCGTTTAACTATGGCTACACCTTC. It encodes CASRLTGGSFNYGYTF.

The chain links TRBV1 to TRBJ1-1. TRBV1 is a known pseudogene. The CDR3 runs to 14 residues. The DNA for the CDR3 is TGCACCAGCAGCCAAAAGCAAGAGGGCACTGAAGCTTTCTTT. Its protein is CTSSQKQEGTEAFF.